The 7 T cell receptor beta chains presented below share a single source sample, sequenced in a study of shared clonotypes between healthy human individuals. Naive CD8 cells were CD45RO-negative, positively selected for CCR7, excluding terminally differentiated effector memory CD45RA+ cells. Sequencing used immunoSEQ multiplex PCR; TCRdb keeps in-frame clones, though not all of them. The repertoire has around 600,000 clones, roughly 95% of them found once; the top ten carry approximately 0.11%. Sequencing was performed on naive CD8+ T cells sorted from blood. The receptors shown here come from a woman aged 30 to 39 in good health.

V usage is TRBV7-9 and J usage is TRBJ2-3; D is undetermined. The V gene lost 3 bases and the J gene lost 3 bases, with 7 bases spanning the gap. Germline values: CDR1 SEHNR, CDR2 FQNEAQ (reference sequence). The CDR3 sequence is 13 residues long. The CDR3 region has the DNA TGTGCCAGCAGCTTCCCCTCGACAGATACGCAGTATTTT. Translation: CASSFPSTDTQYF.

The rearrangement links TRBV6-1 to TRBJ1-1; D is possibly TRBD1 (6 bases). Trimming stripped 2 bases from V and 0 bases from J, with 13 bases between. Germline V lookup: CDR1 MNHNS, CDR2 SASEGT. This CDR3 region has 16 residues. CDR3 region: CASSEYQGIMNTEAFF. For the CDR3, the DNA is TGTGCCAGCAGTGAATATCAGGGGATTATGAACACTGAAGCTTTCTTT.

The rearrangement uses TRBV28 and TRBJ1-2; the D gene is possibly TRBD1 (5 bases). Between the trimmed V and J ends, which lost 4 bases and 7 bases, there was a span of 16 bases. Germline CDR1 MDHEN, CDR2 SYDVKM. The CDR3 contains 14 residues. CDR3: CASSSPGREPGYTF. The CDR3 bases are TGTGCCAGCAGTTCCCCTGGCAGGGAGCCTGGCTACACCTTC.

This clone has only one observation. One end of the junction is discordant with germline, which a read error may explain. The chain carries TRBV6-5 and TRBJ2-2, with D perhaps TRBD2 (6 bases). Per germline, CDR1 MNHEY and CDR2 SVGAGI. The CDR3 consists of 15 residues. CDR3 in DNA: TGTGCCAGCAGTAACTCGGGAGAGAACACCGGGGAGCTGTTTTTT. Its protein product is CASSNSGENTGELFF.

The V call is TRBV13, the J call TRBJ2-1; TRBD2 matches at 13 bases. From germline, CDR1 is PRHDT and CDR2 FYEKMQ (reference sequence). The J segment lost 4 bases and the V segment lost 4 bases, leaving 4 bases of the junction unmatched. The CDR3 sequence is 16 residues long. The CDR3 loop is CASSYPLAGGYNEQFF. In DNA form, the CDR3 reads TGTGCCAGCAGCTATCCACTAGCGGGAGGGTACAATGAGCAGTTCTTC.

CDR3 protein: CASSDRLAGYNEQFF. DNA of the CDR3: TGTGCCAGTAGTGACCGACTAGCGGGGTACAATGAGCAGTTCTTC. The chain recombines TRBV19 with TRBJ2-1, with 11 bases matching TRBD2. CDR1 is LNHDA and CDR2 is SQIVND in the germline V gene (reference sequence). This CDR3 region has 15 residues. The junction had 4 bases not matched to a gene; V was cut back by 5 bases and J by 4 bases.

The V call is TRBV7-8, the J call TRBJ1-2; D not resolved. Trimming took 1 base from V and 0 from J, leaving 12 bases between them. Per the germline V gene, CDR1 is SGHVS and CDR2 is FQNEAQ. CDR3 size: 16 residues. The CDR3, as DNA: TGTGCCAGCAGCTTAGTGCTCCGGAGGGCTAACTATGGCTACACCTTC. Protein: CASSLVLRRANYGYTF.